One T cell receptor (beta chain) is described in this entry. This specimen comes from a study of blood T cell repertoires in COVID-19. A Seattle source enrolled patients during active infection and followed them longitudinally. In the authors' workflow: Reference gene primers were amplified, and this amplification served to estimate nucleated cell counts. Repertoires were generated with immunoSEQ multiplex PCR, while TCRdb's copy carries only in-frame clones and drops some. V and J calls and clone size are those listed in that table; D and trimming were worked out from the DNA. Of 350,000 to 450,000 clones in the sample, approximately 86% were seen once. Sample: peripheral blood. This TCR derives from a woman aged 55-70 years with COVID-19, enrolled during active disease.

The CDR3 bases are TGTGCCAGCAGCTTAGCGCCACTTCACTCAGGGAACTCTGGAAACACCATATATTTT. Residues: CASSLAPLHSGNSGNTIYF. This chain uses TRBV7-2 with TRBJ1-3, with a weak D call TRBD1 (5 bases). Germline values: CDR1 SGHTA, CDR2 FQGNSA. The V and J ends lost 0 bases and 0 bases respectively, with 18 bases between them. The CDR3 sequence is 19 residues long.